Listed here are 9 T cell receptor beta chains from one sample, sequenced in a study of blood T cells in healthy people across ages. Using a J-beta primer mix together with a sample-barcoded 5' primer, a second PCR was run for roughly 6 to 11 cycles. MiXCR, applied by TCRdb to the 5' RACE reads, yields one record per CDR3 protein. The sample lists about 700,000 distinct CDR3 sequences; about 34% were seen once. Sequencing was carried out using blood. These receptors were taken from a woman over 75 in good health.

This clonotype was observed many times. The rearrangement uses TRBV7-6 and TRBJ2-3; 7 bases are a match to TRBD2. J gave up 2 bases and V 0 bases, and 11 bases lay outside the gene matches. CDR1 and CDR2 from the germline V gene are SGHVS and FNYEAQ. This CDR3 has 18 residues. The CDR3 reads CASSLAPLAGTDTDTQYF. In DNA, the CDR3 is TGTGCCAGCAGCTTAGCGCCGTTAGCGGGCACCGACACAGATACGCAGTATTTT.

This clonotype showed up many times. This sequence joins TRBV4-2 and TRBJ2-1, with TRBD2 matching over 10 bases. The trim removed 0 bases at V and 6 bases at J, leaving 5 bases unmatched. There are 16 residues in the CDR3. The germline V gene encodes CDR1 LGHNA and CDR2 YNFKEQ. This chain's CDR3 is CASSQDGAGGGNEQFF. CDR3 DNA sequence: TGTGCCAGCAGCCAAGATGGAGCGGGGGGGGGCAATGAGCAGTTCTTC.

This clonotype was seen just once. Being one base from a much bigger clone, this may be a read error. The chain couples TRBV20-1 to TRBJ1-5; D remains unclear. Germline CDR1 DFQATT, CDR2 SNEGSKA (reference sequence). The CDR3 length is 15 residues. Trimming stripped 1 base from V and 1 base from J, with 11 bases between. The CDR3: CSARGRSGSNQPQHF. DNA of the CDR3: TGCAGTGCTAGAGGTCGGTCTGGGAGCAATCAGCCCCAGCATTTT.

The CDR3, as DNA: TGCGCCAGCAGCTTGGGCGGACAGGGGCTTGGCGAGCAGTACTTC. Translating gives CASSLGGQGLGEQYF. V is TRBV5-1 and J is TRBJ2-5; TRBD1 matches 9 bases. With the DNA end fitting TRBJ2-7 better, the J assignment may be wrong. The CDR3 runs to 15 residues. Germline V CDR1 and CDR2: SGHRS, YFSETQ.

This clonotype was found many times. The chain employs TRBV12-3 or TRBV12-4 and TRBJ2-3; perhaps D is TRBD1 or TRBD2 (5 bases each). The germline V and J ends were trimmed by 8 bases and 4 bases, with 13 bases remaining between them. The CDR3 contains 13 residues. In DNA form, the CDR3 reads TGTGCCAGCCGAGGGGATAAGGCAGATACGCAGTATTTT. Translation: CASRGDKADTQYF.

This clonotype was counted ten times or more. The rearrangement joins TRBV20-1 to TRBJ2-4; no clear D. Trimming stripped 4 bases from V and 5 bases from J, with 24 bases between. This CDR3 is 17 amino acids long. The germline V gene has CDR1 DFQATT and CDR2 SNEGSKA (reference sequence). DNA for the CDR3: TGCAGTGCTAACCCCCAGAGTCTGAGGCACAGTGAAAACATTCAGTACTTC. Its protein product is CSANPQSLRHSENIQYF.

V and J are TRBV7-2 and TRBJ2-7, with 9 bases identical to TRBD1. Trimming took 2 bases from V and 6 from J; bases not matched to a gene: 11. CDR1 and CDR2 from the germline V gene are SGHTA and FQGNSA. CDR3 length equals 16 residues. The CDR3 loop reads CASSLSSGTGWTEQYF. In DNA form, the CDR3 reads TGTGCCAGCAGCTTAAGCTCTGGGACAGGGTGGACCGAGCAGTACTTC.

This clonotype was observed at least ten times. Compared with germline, one end of the junction differs, possibly owing to a read error. V usage is TRBV7-7 and J usage is TRBJ2-1; 10 bases are shared with TRBD2. CDR3 length equals 15 residues. From germline, CDR1 is SSHAT and CDR2 FNYEAQ (reference sequence). The CDR3 is CASSLLTSGVDEQFF. The CDR3, as DNA: TGTGCTAGCAGCTTACTAACTAGCGGGGTAGATGAGCAGTTCTTC.

This clonotype was picked up many times. The chain uses TRBV6-6 and TRBJ2-1, with 7 bases that match TRBD1. CDR3 length: 17 amino acids. After removal of 8 bases from V and 0 bases from J, the junction contained 13 bases not matched to a gene. The V gene's germline CDR1 is MNHNY and CDR2 SVGAGI (reference sequence). The CDR3 nucleotides read TGTGCCAGCTCTACTCCGGGACAGCCTAGCTCCTACAATGAGCAGTTCTTC. Protein product: CASSTPGQPSSYNEQFF.